This T cell receptor (beta chain) appears in the sequencing data of a study of OX40 agonist ivuxolimab in advanced cancers. As for the study more broadly: Ivuxolimab, which targeted the costimulatory receptor OX40 (CD134), was an agonistic, fully human IgG2 monoclonal antibody. Intravenous ivuxolimab was administered to patients every 2 weeks at six dose levels: 0.01, 0.1, 0.3, 1.5, 3 and 10 mg/kg. Of the approximately 53 patients in dose escalation, some 19 had hepatocellular carcinoma, some 15 had melanoma, 9 had renal cell carcinoma and 9 had head and neck cancer. In the dose-escalation cohort, approximately 82% of patients were male, and the mean age was 60 years with a range of about 20 to 79. Prior anti-PD-1, anti-PD-L1 or anti-CTLA-4 therapy was permitted, and 40% of dose-escalation patients had received checkpoint inhibitors. Partial responses occurred in three dose-escalation patients, of whom one had hepatocellular carcinoma and two had cutaneous melanoma. Peripheral TCRbeta sequencing aimed to test whether ivuxolimab altered TCR sequence diversity and caused clonal T-cell expansion. The monotherapy dose-escalation portion (N of about 52 patients) of the phase I ivuxolimab trial is reported in the paper.

In regard to this clone: It lacks a known antigen. The sample holds no much larger clone one base away, and base qualities are not on file.

Patients with a history of autoimmune disease or receiving systemic immunosuppression were excluded from the trial. Peripheral blood for TCR sequencing was collected from all dose cohorts at baseline, on cycle 4 day 1, and on cycle 7 day 1. The samples were taken from a phase I, first-in-human, multicenter, open-label dose-escalation trial of ivuxolimab. Adults with locally advanced or metastatic melanoma, renal cell, hepatocellular, or head and neck squamous cell carcinoma were enrolled in the trial. Before TCR sequencing, CD4+ T cells and CD8+ T cells were sorted from peripheral blood as separate populations. Findings and caveats that apply to the study as a whole: After ivuxolimab, expanded clones were on average more numerous among CD8+ T cells than among CD4+ T cells. At doses of 0.1 to 3.0 mg/kg, clonal expansion of both CD4+ and CD8+ T cells in blood was seen between baseline and week 6. Low levels of normalized T-cell clonal expansion were also seen in some patients who did not respond. In the 0.1-3.0 mg/kg groups, partial responders had among the lowest normalized peripheral clonal expansion, particularly in CD8+ T cells. Antigen specificity was not determined for the clonally expanded peripheral T cells.

To sequence the TCRbeta CDR3 region, genomic DNA was isolated from the sorted cells. The immunoSEQ Assay was used for sequencing of TCRbeta CDR3 regions. The immuneACCESS repertoire file appears here via TCRdb, limited to in-frame rearrangements. These files lack a portion of the clones; in checked studies, under half of the deficit traces to unresolved V genes, and the cause of the others is not known. The sample records tens of thousands of clones, about 81% of which are singletons. Together, the top ten hold around 7.5% of the sample. Reading from cysteine to phenylalanine, the CDR3 counts 14 amino acids. Only the CDR3 DNA is retained, 42 bases long and in frame from the first base. V loses 4 bases, J loses 3 bases, and the germline ends lie 10 bases apart. CDR1 and CDR2 are read off the germline V gene (reference sequence) as SEHNR and FQNEAQ.

The material was CD4+ or CD8+ T cells sorted from blood, obtained in a trial of the OX40 agonist ivuxolimab. The sequence came from an adult with an advanced solid tumor such as melanoma, head and neck, liver or kidney cancer. The V and J segments used are TRBV7-9 and TRBJ1-5, with TRBD1 tentatively as D gene (6 bases match). In nucleotide form, the sequence is TGTGCCAGCAGCTCCGACAGGTCCAATCAGCCCCAGCATTTT. It codes for CASSSDRSNQPQHF. Reference TRBV7-9 and TRBJ1-5 proteins supply the regions before and after the CDR3; the full variable domain is: DTGVSQNPRHKITKRGQNVTFRCDPISEHNRLYWYRQTLGQGPEFLTYFQNEAQLEKSRLLSDRFSAERPKGSFSTLEIQRTEQGDSAMYLCASSSDRSNQPQHFGDGTRLSIL.